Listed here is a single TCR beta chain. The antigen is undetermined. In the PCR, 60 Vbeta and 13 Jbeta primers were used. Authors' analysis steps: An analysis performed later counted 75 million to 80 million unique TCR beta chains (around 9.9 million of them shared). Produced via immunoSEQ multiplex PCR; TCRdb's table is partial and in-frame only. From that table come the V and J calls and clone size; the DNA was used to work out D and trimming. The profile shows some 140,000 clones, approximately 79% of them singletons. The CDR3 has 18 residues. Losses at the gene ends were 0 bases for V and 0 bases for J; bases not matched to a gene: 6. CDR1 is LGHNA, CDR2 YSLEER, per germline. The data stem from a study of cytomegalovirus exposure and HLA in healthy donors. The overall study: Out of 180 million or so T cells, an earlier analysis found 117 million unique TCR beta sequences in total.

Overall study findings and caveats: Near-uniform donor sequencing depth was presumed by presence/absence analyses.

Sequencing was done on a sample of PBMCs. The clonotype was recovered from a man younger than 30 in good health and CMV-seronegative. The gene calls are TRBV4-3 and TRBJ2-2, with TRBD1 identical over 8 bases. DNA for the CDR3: TGCGCCAGCAGCCAAGACCCGGGACAGGCCGCGAACACCGGGGAGCTGTTTTTT. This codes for CASSQDPGQAANTGELFF.